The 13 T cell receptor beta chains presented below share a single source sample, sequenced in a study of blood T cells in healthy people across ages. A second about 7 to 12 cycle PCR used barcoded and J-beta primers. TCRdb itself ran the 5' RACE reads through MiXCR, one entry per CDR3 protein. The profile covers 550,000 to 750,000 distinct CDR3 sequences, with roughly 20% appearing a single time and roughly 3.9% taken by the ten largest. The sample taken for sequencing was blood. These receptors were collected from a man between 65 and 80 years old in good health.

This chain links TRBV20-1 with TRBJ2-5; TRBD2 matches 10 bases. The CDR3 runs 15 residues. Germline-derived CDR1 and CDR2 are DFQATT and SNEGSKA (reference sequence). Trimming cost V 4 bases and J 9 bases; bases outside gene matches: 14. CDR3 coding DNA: TGCAGTGCTATCAAAGCGGGAGGGCCGAGTGGTGCCCAGTACTTC. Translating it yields CSAIKAGGPSGAQYF.

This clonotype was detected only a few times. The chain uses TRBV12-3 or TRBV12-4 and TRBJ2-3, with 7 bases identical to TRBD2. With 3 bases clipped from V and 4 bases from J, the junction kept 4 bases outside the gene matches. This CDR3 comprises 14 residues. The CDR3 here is CASSFVAGSDTQYF. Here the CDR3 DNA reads TGTGCCAGCAGTTTCGTAGCGGGTTCAGATACGCAGTATTTT.

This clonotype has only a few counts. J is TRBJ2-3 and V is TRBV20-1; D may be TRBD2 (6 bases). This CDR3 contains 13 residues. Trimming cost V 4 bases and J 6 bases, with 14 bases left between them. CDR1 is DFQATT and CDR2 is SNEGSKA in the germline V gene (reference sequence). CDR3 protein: CSAKEGTFDTQYF. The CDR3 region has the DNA TGCAGTGCTAAAGAAGGGACTTTCGATACGCAGTATTTT.

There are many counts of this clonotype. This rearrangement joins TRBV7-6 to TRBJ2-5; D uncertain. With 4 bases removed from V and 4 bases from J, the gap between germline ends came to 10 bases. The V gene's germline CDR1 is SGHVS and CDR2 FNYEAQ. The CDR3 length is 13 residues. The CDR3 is CASSSQRLETQYF. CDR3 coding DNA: TGTGCCAGCAGCTCGCAACGACTAGAGACCCAGTACTTC.

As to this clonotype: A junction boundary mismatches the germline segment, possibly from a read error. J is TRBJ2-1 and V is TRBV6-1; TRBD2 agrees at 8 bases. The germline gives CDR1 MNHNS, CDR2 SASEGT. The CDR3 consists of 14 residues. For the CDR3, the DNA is TGTGCCAGCAGTGAAAGCGGGGGCTACAATGAGCAGTCCTTC. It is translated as CASSESGGYNEQSF.

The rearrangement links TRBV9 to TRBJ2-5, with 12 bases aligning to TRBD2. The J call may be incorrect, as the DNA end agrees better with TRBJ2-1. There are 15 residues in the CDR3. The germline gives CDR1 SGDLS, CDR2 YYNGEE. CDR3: CASSAGLAGFNEQFF. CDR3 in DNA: TGTGCCAGCAGCGCAGGACTAGCGGGATTTAATGAGCAGTTCTTC.

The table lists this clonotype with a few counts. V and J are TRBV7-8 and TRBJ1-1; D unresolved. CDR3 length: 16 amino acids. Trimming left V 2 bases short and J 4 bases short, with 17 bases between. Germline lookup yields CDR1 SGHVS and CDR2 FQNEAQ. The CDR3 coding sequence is TGTGCCAGCAGCTTAAAAAGGCCGGGAGTGGGCACTGAAGCTTTCTTT. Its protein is CASSLKRPGVGTEAFF.

The CDR3 spells CASSEPGAGYTGELFF. The CDR3 nucleotides are TGTGCCAGCAGTGAGCCCGGGGCAGGGTACACCGGGGAGCTGTTTTTT. The chain combines TRBV25-1 with TRBJ2-2; D assignment may be TRBD1 or TRBD2 (5 bases each). CDR1 and CDR2 from the germline V gene are MGHDK and SYGVNS. Trimming took off 3 bases at V and 3 bases at J, with 14 bases between the two ends. The CDR3 has 16 amino acids.

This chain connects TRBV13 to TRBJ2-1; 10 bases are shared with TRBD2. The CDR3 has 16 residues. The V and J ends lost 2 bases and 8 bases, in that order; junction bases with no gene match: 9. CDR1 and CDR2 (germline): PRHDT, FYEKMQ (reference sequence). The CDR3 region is CASSLRVLAGGYEQFF. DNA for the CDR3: TGTGCCAGCAGCTTACGGGTATTAGCGGGAGGTTATGAGCAGTTCTTC.

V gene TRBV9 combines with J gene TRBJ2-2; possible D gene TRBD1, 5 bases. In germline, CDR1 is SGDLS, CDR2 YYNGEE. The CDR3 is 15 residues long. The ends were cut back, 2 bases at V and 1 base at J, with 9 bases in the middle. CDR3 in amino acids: CASSVKTGNTGELFF. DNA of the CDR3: TGTGCCAGCAGCGTCAAAACAGGGAACACCGGGGAGCTGTTTTTT.

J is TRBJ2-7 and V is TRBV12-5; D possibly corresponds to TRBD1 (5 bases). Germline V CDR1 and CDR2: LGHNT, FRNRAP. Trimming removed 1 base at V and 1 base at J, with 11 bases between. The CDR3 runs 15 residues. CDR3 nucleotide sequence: TGTGCTAGTGGTTTGGAGGCAGGGTCTTCCTACGAGCAGTACTTC. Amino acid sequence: CASGLEAGSSYEQYF.

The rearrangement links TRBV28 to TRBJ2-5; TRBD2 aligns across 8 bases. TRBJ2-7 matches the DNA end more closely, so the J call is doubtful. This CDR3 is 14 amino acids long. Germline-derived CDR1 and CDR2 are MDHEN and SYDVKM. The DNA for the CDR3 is TGTGCCAGCATGGGGGGACTAGTTCCCAACGAGCAGTACTTC. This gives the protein CASMGGLVPNEQYF.

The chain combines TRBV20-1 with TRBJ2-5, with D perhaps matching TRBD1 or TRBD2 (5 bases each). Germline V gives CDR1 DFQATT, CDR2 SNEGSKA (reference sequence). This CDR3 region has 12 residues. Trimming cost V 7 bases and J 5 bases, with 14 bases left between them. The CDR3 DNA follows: TGCAGTGTCCAGAGGGGAGCGGAGACCCAGTACTTC. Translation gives CSVQRGAETQYF.